One sample yielded the 12 T cell receptor beta chains listed below, sequenced in a study of breast tumors, draining lymph nodes, adjacent tissues. TCRdb fed the multiplex PCR reads into MiXCR, producing one record per CDR3 protein. The sample shows 7,500 or so distinct CDR3 sequences, around 80% of them seen only once. Sequencing was performed on tumor-adjacent breast tissue. Receptors were obtained from a female donor with breast cancer. Some clones in this sample may be carry-over from other donors' samples.

The chain joins TRBV24-1 to TRBJ2-2; 9 nucleotides line up with TRBD1. CDR1 and CDR2 from the germline V gene are KGHDR and SFDVKD. V dropped 9 bases and J dropped 1; count of bases not matched to a gene: 5. The CDR3 spans 15 residues. The CDR3 loop reads CATAKDRGNTGELFF. The CDR3 DNA sequence: TGTGCCACCGCTAAGGACAGGGGGAACACCGGGGAGCTGTTTTTT.

A remark on this clonotype: The conserved phenylalanine or tryptophan is not found at the CDR3 terminus, so this likely reflects a read error. The chain links TRBV6-1 to TRBJ2-7; 7 bases fit TRBD2. Germline-derived CDR1 and CDR2 are MNHNS and SASEGT. The CDR3 consists of 14 residues. V lost 4 bases and J lost 3; bases outside the gene matches: 6. The CDR3 sequence: CASSGGGGGYEQYL. Written as DNA, the CDR3 is TGTGCCAGCAGTGGGGGGGGAGGTGGCTACGAGCAGTACCTC.

The chain carries TRBV20-1 and TRBJ1-2; possible D gene TRBD1, 5 bases. The CDR3 has 12 residues. CDR1 is DFQATT, CDR2 SNEGSKA, per germline (reference sequence). CDR3 coding DNA: TGCAGCCGAGGGGTCAGGGCGGGTGGCTACACCTTC. It specifies CSRGVRAGGYTF.

The chain combines TRBV2 with TRBJ2-7; tentatively, D is TRBD1 (6 bases). Germline V gene sequence: CDR1 SNHLY, CDR2 FYNNEI. The CDR3 totals 14 residues. The V end lost 8 bases, the J end lost 3 bases, and 17 bases lay between the germline ends. The CDR3 DNA reads TGTGCCAGCCTTGACATAGGGGGAGACTACGAGCAGTACTTC. It yields the protein CASLDIGGDYEQYF.

This chain links TRBV3-1 with TRBJ1-2, with TRBD1 matching over 8 bases. Trimming removed 5 bases from V and 13 bases from J; junction bases left unmatched: 9. Germline V gene sequence: CDR1 LGHDT, CDR2 YNNKEL (reference sequence). The CDR3 sequence is 12 residues long. CDR3 coding DNA: TGTGCCAGCAGCGACGGACAGGGATCGGCCACCTTC. Residues: CASSDGQGSATF.

This chain joins TRBV7-8 and TRBJ2-1, with 10 bases lining up with TRBD2. This CDR3 is built from 15 residues. From germline, CDR1 is SGHVS and CDR2 FQNEAQ. With V trimmed by 5 bases and J by 9 bases, 10 bases remained unmatched. Here the CDR3 DNA reads TGTGCCAGCAGCCGTGCCGGGACTAGCGTCGCTGAGCAGTTCTTC. It translates to CASSRAGTSVAEQFF.

The rearrangement links TRBV29-1 to TRBJ2-5, with D possibly TRBD2 on 6 matching bases. This CDR3 has 12 amino acids. Looked up from germline, CDR1 is SQVTM and CDR2 is ANQGSEA. V lost 4 bases to trimming and J lost 4 bases, with 10 bases between them. This CDR3 is CSVGERVETQYF. The CDR3 coding sequence is TGCAGCGTTGGTGAGCGGGTAGAGACCCAGTACTTC. Using reference TRBV29-1 and TRBJ2-5 for the parts outside the CDR3, the full variable domain is SAVISQKPSRDICQRGTSLTIQCQVDSQVTMMFWYRQQPGQSLTLIATANQGSEATYESGFVIDKFPISRPNLTFSTLTVSNMSPEDSSIYLCSVGERVETQYFGPGTRLLVL.

This clonotype was observed a single time. V is TRBV4-1 and J is TRBJ1-4; D unclear. V was trimmed by 1 base and J by 8 bases, leaving 8 bases between them. CDR3 length: 13 residues. Germline V CDR1 and CDR2: MGHRA, YSYEKL. The CDR3 DNA reads as TGCGCCAGCAGCCAAGTTTTAAGAGAAAAACTGTTTTTT. This gives the protein CASSQVLREKLFF.

The V call is TRBV7-2, the J call TRBJ2-1; 7 bases map to TRBD1. J gave up 10 bases and V 0 bases, and 0 bases lay outside the gene matches. The CDR3 loop spans 12 amino acids. CDR1 SGHTA and CDR2 FQGNSA come from the germline V gene. The CDR3, as DNA: TGTGCCAGCAGCTTAGCGGACAGGGAGCAGTTCTTC. Its protein is CASSLADREQFF.

The chain combines TRBV20-1 with TRBJ2-7, with D possibly being TRBD2 (6 bases). The CDR3 has 15 amino acids. Germline V gives CDR1 DFQATT, CDR2 SNEGSKA (reference sequence). V was cut by 0 bases and J by 2 bases, with 14 bases left in between. This chain's CDR3 is CSARDFGGKTYEQYF. The CDR3 nucleotides read TGCAGTGCTAGAGATTTTGGCGGGAAGACCTACGAGCAGTACTTC.

V gene TRBV7-3 combines with J gene TRBJ2-3, with D perhaps given as TRBD1 or TRBD2 (5 bases each). Germline V gene data show CDR1 as SGHTA and CDR2 as FQGTGA. The V and J ends lost 1 base and 0 bases respectively, with 17 bases between them. The CDR3 extends over 18 amino acids. CDR3 residues: CASSLIGAGATSTDTQYF. CDR3 nucleotides: TGTGCCAGCAGCTTAATCGGGGCAGGCGCTACTAGCACAGATACGCAGTATTTT.

The chain couples TRBV9 to TRBJ2-3; D is possibly TRBD2 (7 bases). This CDR3 comprises 15 residues. Germline V gene data show CDR1 as SGDLS and CDR2 as YYNGEE. V shed 3 bases and J shed 1 base, with 12 bases lying between them. CDR3 in amino acids: CASSEGEGGTDTQYF. Written as DNA, the CDR3 is TGTGCCAGCAGCGAGGGGGAGGGGGGCACAGATACGCAGTATTTT.